The 18 T cell receptor beta chains below all came from one sample that was sequenced in a study of shared clonotypes between healthy human individuals. This table comes from immunoSEQ multiplex PCR, and its TCRdb copy is limited to in-frame clones, with some not included. The data hold about 2.5 million clones, with around 90% observed a single time. The sample taken for sequencing was naive CD4+ T cells from PBMCs. Indicated subset: CD45RA+ positively selected. The receptors were gathered from a man between 18 and 35 years old in good health. Some clones in this sample may be carry-over from other donors' samples.

This chain uses TRBV21-1 with TRBJ2-4. TRBV21-1 is termed a pseudogene. CDR3 size: 17 residues. The CDR3 sequence: CASSTTTPGRTKNIQYF. The CDR3 DNA reads as TGTGCCAGCAGCACAACTACCCCGGGACGGACCAAAAACATTCAGTACTTC.

The chain combines TRBV7-2 with TRBJ2-2; 12 positions match TRBD2. This CDR3 has 18 amino acids. V trimming: 1 base; J trimming: 4 bases; junction bases outside the gene matches: 7. CDR1 is SGHTA, CDR2 FQGNSA, per germline. The CDR3 sequence: CASSLGVLAGGVTGELFF. The CDR3 DNA is TGTGCCAGCAGCTTAGGAGTTCTAGCGGGAGGGGTCACCGGGGAGCTGTTTTTT. The variable domain in full, completed from reference TRBV7-2 and TRBJ2-2, reads GAGVSQSPSNKVTEKGKDVELRCDPISGHTALYWYRQSLGQGLEFLIYFQGNSAPDKSGLPSDRFSAERTGGSVSTLTIQRTQQEDSAVYLCASSLGVLAGGVTGELFFGEGSRLTVL.

This rearrangement joins TRBV28 to TRBJ1-2; the D is unclear. The CDR3 runs to 14 residues. Trimming took off 5 bases at V and 2 bases at J, with 12 bases between the two ends. Germline-derived CDR1 and CDR2 are MDHEN and SYDVKM. The CDR3 DNA reads TGTGCCAGCAGTACCAGTGGATCAAACTATGGCTACACCTTC. It encodes CASSTSGSNYGYTF.

The genes are TRBV27 and TRBJ2-7; TRBD1 might be the D (5 bases). The CDR3 length is 13 residues. Germline V CDR1 and CDR2: MNHEY, SMNVEV (reference sequence). The ends were cut back, 6 bases at V and 4 bases at J, with 13 bases in the middle. CDR3 sequence reads: CASSRQTTYEQYF. For the CDR3, the DNA is TGTGCCAGCAGCAGACAGACCACTTACGAGCAGTACTTC.

The chain employs TRBV7-3 and TRBJ2-1; TRBD1 aligns across 9 bases. Germline loops: CDR1 SGHTA, CDR2 FQGTGA. J lost 3 bases, V lost 6 bases, and 9 bases had no gene match. The CDR3 is 16 residues long. The CDR3 DNA follows: TGTGCCAGCAGTAAATTACCGGGACAGGGCTACAATGAGCAGTTCTTC. It yields the protein CASSKLPGQGYNEQFF. The entire variable domain, with the rest obtained from reference TRBV7-3 and TRBJ2-1, is as follows: GAGVSQTPSNKVTEKGKYVELRCDPISGHTALYWYRQSLGQGPEFLIYFQGTGAADDSGLPNDRFFAVRPEGSVSTLKIQRTERGDSAVYLCASSKLPGQGYNEQFFGPGTRLTVL.

The chain links TRBV4-2 to TRBJ2-7; the match to TRBD1 covers 10 bases. The germline V gene has CDR1 LGHNA and CDR2 YNFKEQ. This CDR3 spans 14 amino acids. The trim removed 8 bases at V and 0 bases at J, leaving 4 bases unmatched. This chain's CDR3 is CASERTGGSYEQYF. The CDR3, as DNA: TGTGCCAGCGAGCGGACAGGGGGCTCCTACGAGCAGTACTTC.

V usage is TRBV7-3 and J usage is TRBJ1-2; D ambiguous. Trimming stripped 0 bases from V and 3 bases from J, with 8 bases between. Germline CDR1 reads SGHTA; CDR2 reads FQGTGA. This CDR3 spans 14 amino acids. The CDR3 DNA is TGTGCCAGCAGCTTAACCAGAACTGACTATGGCTACACCTTC. This codes for CASSLTRTDYGYTF.

This clone was recorded once. V gene TRBV27 combines with J gene TRBJ1-5; possibly TRBD1 for D (5 bases). This CDR3 has 15 residues. The germline V gene encodes CDR1 MNHEY and CDR2 SMNVEV (reference sequence). V was pared by 3 bases and J by 3 bases, with 12 bases between. In nucleotides, the CDR3 is TGTGCCAGCAGTTTGATTACAGGTCTCAATCAGCCCCAGCATTTT. Residues: CASSLITGLNQPQHF.

The rearrangement uses TRBV2 and TRBJ2-2; no firm D call. CDR1 and CDR2 (germline): SNHLY, FYNNEI. V dropped 4 bases and J dropped 1 base, with 4 bases sitting between them. This CDR3 contains 13 residues. The CDR3 spells CASSARNTGELFF. The CDR3 DNA is TGTGCCAGCAGTGCAAGGAACACCGGGGAGCTGTTTTTT.

The chain is built from TRBV7-2 and TRBJ1-2, with TRBD1 as a possible D gene (6 bases). This CDR3 region has 15 residues. CDR1 SGHTA and CDR2 FQGNSA come from the germline V gene. The V end lost 5 bases, the J end lost 9 bases, and 22 bases lay between the germline ends. The DNA of the CDR3 is TGTGCCAGCAGCCCCGGTGGGGGGGCGCGGCCCCGCTACACCTTC. Translation gives CASSPGGGARPRYTF.

The rearrangement uses TRBV11-1 and TRBJ2-7; 10 bases agree with TRBD1. V shed 5 bases, J shed 5 bases, and the junction held 12 bases outside the gene matches. Germline V lookup: CDR1 SGHAT, CDR2 FQDESV (reference sequence). The length of the CDR3 is 16 residues. CDR3 sequence (DNA): TGTGCCAGCAGCATACCGACAGGGGGCCCGCCCCACGAGCAGTACTTC. Encoded protein: CASSIPTGGPPHEQYF.

The rearrangement joins TRBV28 to TRBJ1-6, with 7 bases identical to TRBD1. The V and J ends lost 10 bases and 7 bases, in that order; junction bases with no gene match: 13. Germline CDR1 MDHEN, CDR2 SYDVKM. CDR3 length equals 15 residues. The CDR3 DNA follows: TGTGCCACGATAGACAGGGTCGGACGGAATTCACCCCTCCACTTT. Amino acid sequence: CATIDRVGRNSPLHF.

CDR3 DNA: TGTGCCACCAGCAGAGACACGACAGGGGGAGGCTACACCTTC. It yields the protein CATSRDTTGGGYTF. The V gene is TRBV15, the J gene TRBJ1-2, with TRBD1 matching 9 bases. J was trimmed by 8 bases and V by 0 bases; bases with no gene match: 4. Germline CDR1 LNHNV, CDR2 YYDKDF (reference sequence). The length of the CDR3 is 14 residues.

The rearrangement joins TRBV28 to TRBJ1-2, with 8 positions matching TRBD1. The V gene end was trimmed by 6 bases and the J gene end by 7 bases; junction bases not matched to a gene: 10. This CDR3 contains 14 residues. CDR1 is MDHEN, CDR2 SYDVKM, per germline. The CDR3 sequence is CASRSPGGPGGYTF. The CDR3 coding sequence is TGTGCCAGCAGAAGCCCAGGGGGCCCAGGTGGCTACACCTTC.

The chain employs TRBV6-5 and TRBJ2-2, with a tentative D call TRBD2 (5 bases). Germline CDR1 and CDR2: MNHEY and SVGAGI. The ends were cut back, 5 bases at V and 0 bases at J, with 7 bases in the middle. There are 14 residues in the CDR3. This CDR3 is CASSLLANTGELFF. CDR3 sequence (DNA): TGTGCCAGCAGTCTACTAGCGAACACCGGGGAGCTGTTTTTT.

The CDR3 is CASSLLTPSEGETQYF. The CDR3 nucleotides read TGTGCCAGCAGTTTATTAACCCCATCGGAGGGAGAGACCCAGTACTTC. The chain combines TRBV28 with TRBJ2-5; TRBD2 might be the D (6 bases). Per the germline V gene, CDR1 is MDHEN and CDR2 is SYDVKM. The V and J ends lost 1 base and 4 bases respectively, with 16 bases between them. The CDR3 length is 16 residues.

DNA for the CDR3: TGTGCCAGCAGCTTAGGACACCGGACTAGCGGGAGTCGCTTCTTCGAGCAGTACTTC. Protein: CASSLGHRTSGSRFFEQYF. The rearrangement joins TRBV11-2 to TRBJ2-7; 13 bases are shared with TRBD2. V lost 1 base to trimming and J lost 6 bases; unmatched junction nucleotides: 15. The CDR3 totals 19 residues. CDR1 and CDR2 from the germline V gene are SGHAT and FQNNGV.

V usage is TRBV2 and J usage is TRBJ2-4, with 11 bases that match TRBD2. Unmatched junction bases numbered 12, after V lost 8 bases and J lost 0 bases. CDR3 length: 18 residues. CDR1 is SNHLY, CDR2 FYNNEI, per germline. CDR3 in amino acids: CASSSGTSGKLAKNIQYF. The DNA for the CDR3 is TGTGCCAGCTCCAGTGGGACTAGCGGTAAGCTAGCCAAAAACATTCAGTACTTC.